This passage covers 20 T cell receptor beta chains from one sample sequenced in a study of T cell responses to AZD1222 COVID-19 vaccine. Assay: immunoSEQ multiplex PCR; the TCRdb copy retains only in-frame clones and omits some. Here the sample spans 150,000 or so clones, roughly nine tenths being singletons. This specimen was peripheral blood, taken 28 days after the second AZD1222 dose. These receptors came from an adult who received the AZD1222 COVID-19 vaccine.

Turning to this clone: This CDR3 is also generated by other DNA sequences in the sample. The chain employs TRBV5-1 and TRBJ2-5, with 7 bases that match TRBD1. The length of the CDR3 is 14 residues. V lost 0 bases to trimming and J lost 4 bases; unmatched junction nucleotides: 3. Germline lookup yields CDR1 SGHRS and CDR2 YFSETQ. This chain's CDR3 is CASSLGGGGETQYF. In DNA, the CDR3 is TGCGCCAGCAGCTTGGGAGGGGGCGGAGAGACCCAGTACTTC.

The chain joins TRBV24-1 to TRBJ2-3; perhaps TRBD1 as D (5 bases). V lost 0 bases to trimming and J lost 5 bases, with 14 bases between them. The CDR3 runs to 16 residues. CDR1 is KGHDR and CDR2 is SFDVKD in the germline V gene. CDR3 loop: CATSDLLRLGVDTQYF. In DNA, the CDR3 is TGTGCCACCAGTGATTTGCTCCGCTTAGGGGTAGATACGCAGTATTTT.

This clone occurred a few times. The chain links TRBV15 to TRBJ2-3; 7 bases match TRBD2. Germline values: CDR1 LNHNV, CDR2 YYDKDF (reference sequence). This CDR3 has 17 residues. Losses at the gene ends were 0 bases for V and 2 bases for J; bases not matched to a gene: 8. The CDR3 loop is CATSRDLVTSVTDTQYF. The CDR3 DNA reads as TGTGCCACCAGCAGAGATTTGGTTACTAGCGTCACAGATACGCAGTATTTT.

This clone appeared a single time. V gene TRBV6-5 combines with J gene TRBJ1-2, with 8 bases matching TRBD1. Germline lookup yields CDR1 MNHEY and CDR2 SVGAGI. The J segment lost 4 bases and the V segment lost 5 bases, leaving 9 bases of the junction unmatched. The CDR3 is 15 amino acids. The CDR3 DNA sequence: TGTGCCAGCAGTCCACAGGGGGTTCCTTCCTATGGCTACACCTTC. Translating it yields CASSPQGVPSYGYTF.

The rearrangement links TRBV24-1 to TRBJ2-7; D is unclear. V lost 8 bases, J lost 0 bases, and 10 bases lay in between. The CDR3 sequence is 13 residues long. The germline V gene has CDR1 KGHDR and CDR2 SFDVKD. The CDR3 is CATTTDVSYEQYF. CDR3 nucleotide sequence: TGTGCCACCACCACGGACGTCTCCTACGAGCAGTACTTC.

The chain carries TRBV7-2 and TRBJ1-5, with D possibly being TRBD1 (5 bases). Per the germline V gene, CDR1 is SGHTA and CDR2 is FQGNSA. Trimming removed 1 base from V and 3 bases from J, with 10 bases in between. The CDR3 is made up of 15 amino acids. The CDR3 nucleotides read TGTGCCAGCAGCTTAGACAGGTCTAACAATCAGCCCCAGCATTTT. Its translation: CASSLDRSNNQPQHF.

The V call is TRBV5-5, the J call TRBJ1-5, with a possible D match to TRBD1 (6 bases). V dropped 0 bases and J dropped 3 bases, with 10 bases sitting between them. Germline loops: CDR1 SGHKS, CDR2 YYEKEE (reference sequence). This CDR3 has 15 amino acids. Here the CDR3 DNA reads TGTGCCAGCAGCTTGGAAGGACAGTTCAATCAGCCCCAGCATTTT. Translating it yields CASSLEGQFNQPQHF.

CDR3 in amino acids: CAISVRTGEAFF. In DNA form, the CDR3 reads TGTGCCATCAGTGTTAGGACAGGGGAAGCTTTCTTT. This chain connects TRBV10-3 to TRBJ1-1, with 8 bases identical to TRBD1. Trimming took 4 bases from V and 8 from J; bases not matched to a gene: 3. The CDR3 is 12 amino acids. Germline V gene data show CDR1 as ENHRY and CDR2 as SYGVKD.

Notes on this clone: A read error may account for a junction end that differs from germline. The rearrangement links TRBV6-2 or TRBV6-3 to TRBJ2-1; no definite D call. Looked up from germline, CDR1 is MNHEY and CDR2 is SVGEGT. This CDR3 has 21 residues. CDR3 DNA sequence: TGTGCCAGCAGTACCCTCCGCAGCGACGCATCGGTTATAAGCTCCTGCAATGAGCAGTTCTTC. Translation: CASSTLRSDASVISSCNEQFF.

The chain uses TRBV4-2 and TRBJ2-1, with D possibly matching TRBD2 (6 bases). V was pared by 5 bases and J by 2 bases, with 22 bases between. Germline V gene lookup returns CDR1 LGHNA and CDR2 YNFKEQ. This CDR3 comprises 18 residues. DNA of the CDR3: TGTGCCAGCAGCGCACGCGCCCCCGGGTGGACTACCTACAATGAGCAGTTCTTC. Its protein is CASSARAPGWTTYNEQFF.

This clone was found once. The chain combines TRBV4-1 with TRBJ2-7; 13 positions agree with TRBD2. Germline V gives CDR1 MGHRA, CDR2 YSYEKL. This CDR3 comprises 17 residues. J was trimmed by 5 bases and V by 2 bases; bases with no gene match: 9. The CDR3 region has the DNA TGCGCCAGCAGCCAACCACGGGCGGGACTAGCGGGGCACGAGCAGTACTTC. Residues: CASSQPRAGLAGHEQYF.

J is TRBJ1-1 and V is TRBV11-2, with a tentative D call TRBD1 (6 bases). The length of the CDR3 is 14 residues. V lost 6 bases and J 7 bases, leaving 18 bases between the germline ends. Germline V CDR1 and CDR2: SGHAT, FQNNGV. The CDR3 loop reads CASSKYGGAGEAFF. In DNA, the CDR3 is TGTGCCAGCAGTAAATACGGGGGCGCAGGTGAAGCTTTCTTT.

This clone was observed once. In DNA, the CDR3 is TGCGCCAGCAGCTGGGCCGACACCGGGGAGCTGTTTTTT. It is translated as CASSWADTGELFF. The V and J genes are TRBV5-1 and TRBJ2-2; no firm D call. Trimming pared 3 bases from V and 3 bases from J, leaving 6 bases between. Germline V lookup: CDR1 SGHRS, CDR2 YFSETQ. CDR3 length: 13 amino acids.

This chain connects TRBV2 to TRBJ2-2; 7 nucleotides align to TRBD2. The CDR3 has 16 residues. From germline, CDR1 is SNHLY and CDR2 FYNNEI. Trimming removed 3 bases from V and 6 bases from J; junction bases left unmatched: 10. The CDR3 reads CASSDGGSRESGELFF. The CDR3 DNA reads TGTGCCAGCAGTGATGGGGGGTCGCGGGAGTCCGGGGAGCTGTTTTTT. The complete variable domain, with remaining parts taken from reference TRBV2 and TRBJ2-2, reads EPEVTQTPSHQVTQMGQEVILRCVPISNHLYFYWYRQILGQKVEFLVSFYNNEISEKSEIFDDQFSVERPDGSNFTLKIRSTKLEDSAMYFCASSDGGSRESGELFFGEGSRLTVL.

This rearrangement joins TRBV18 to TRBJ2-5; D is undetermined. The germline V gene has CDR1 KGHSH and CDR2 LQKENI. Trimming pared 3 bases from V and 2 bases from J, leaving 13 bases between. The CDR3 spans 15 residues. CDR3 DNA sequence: TGTGCCAGCTCACCCCCCGGACGTGATCAAGAGACCCAGTACTTC. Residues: CASSPPGRDQETQYF.

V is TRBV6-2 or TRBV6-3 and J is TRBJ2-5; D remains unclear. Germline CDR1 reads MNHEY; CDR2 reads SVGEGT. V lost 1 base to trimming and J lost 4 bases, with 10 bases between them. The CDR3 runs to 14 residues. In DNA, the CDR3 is TGTGCCAGCAGTTACTTGTCGACTCGAGAGACCCAGTACTTC. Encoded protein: CASSYLSTRETQYF.

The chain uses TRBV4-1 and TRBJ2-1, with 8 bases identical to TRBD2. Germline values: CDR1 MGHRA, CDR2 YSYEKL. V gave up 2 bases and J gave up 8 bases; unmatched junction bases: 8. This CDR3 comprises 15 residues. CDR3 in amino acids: CASSQFPGLADEQFF. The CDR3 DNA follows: TGCGCCAGCAGCCAATTTCCTGGACTAGCAGATGAGCAGTTCTTC.

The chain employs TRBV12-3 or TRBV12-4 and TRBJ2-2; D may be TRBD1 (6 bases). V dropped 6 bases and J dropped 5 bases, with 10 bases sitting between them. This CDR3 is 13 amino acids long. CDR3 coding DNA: TGTGCCAGCAGCCGGGACATTACCGGGGAGCTGTTTTTT. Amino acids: CASSRDITGELFF.

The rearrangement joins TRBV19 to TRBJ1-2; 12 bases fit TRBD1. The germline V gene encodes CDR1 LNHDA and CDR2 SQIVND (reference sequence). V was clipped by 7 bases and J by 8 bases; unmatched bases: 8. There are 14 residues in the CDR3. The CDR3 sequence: CASMRGQGAVGYTF. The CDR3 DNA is TGTGCCAGTATGAGGGGACAGGGGGCGGTCGGCTACACCTTC. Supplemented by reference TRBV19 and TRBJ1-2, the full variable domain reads DGGITQSPKYLFRKEGQNVTLSCEQNLNHDAMYWYRQDPGQGLRLIYYSQIVNDFQKGDIAEGYSVSREKKESFPLTVTSAQKNPTAFYLCASMRGQGAVGYTFGSGTRLTVV.

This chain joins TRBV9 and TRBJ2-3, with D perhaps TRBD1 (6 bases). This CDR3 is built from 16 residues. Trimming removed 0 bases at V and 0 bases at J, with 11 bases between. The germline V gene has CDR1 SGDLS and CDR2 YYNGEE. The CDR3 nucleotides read TGTGCCAGCAGCGTAGGAATAACAGGGAGCACAGATACGCAGTATTTT. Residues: CASSVGITGSTDTQYF.